A single sample is the source of the 12 T cell receptor beta chains below, sequenced in a study of T cell repertoires in cytomegalovirus infection. One entry per CDR3 protein, called by TCRdb with MiXCR from the reads. The sample holds almost 500,000 distinct CDR3 sequences; approximately 10% are singletons and the top ten take around 9.6%. The sample was PBMCs. Receptors originate from a human donor in good health (CMV status not recorded). Some clones in this sample may be carry-over from other donors' samples.

The chain employs TRBV6-2 or TRBV6-3 and TRBJ2-7, with no clear D. The germline gives CDR1 MNHEY, CDR2 SVGEGT. V lost 0 bases and J 1 base, leaving 13 bases between the germline ends. The CDR3 totals 16 residues. CDR3 region: CASSYSKRDGSYEQYF. DNA for the CDR3: TGTGCCAGCAGTTACTCGAAAAGGGATGGTTCCTACGAGCAGTACTTC.

In this sample, this clonotype turned up many times. The chain is built from TRBV7-8 and TRBJ1-6, with 7 bases matching TRBD1. J gave up 10 bases and V 0 bases, and 9 bases lay outside the gene matches. Looked up from germline, CDR1 is SGHVS and CDR2 is FQNEAQ. The CDR3 loop spans 16 amino acids. The CDR3 bases are TGTGCCAGCAGCTTAGCGCTAAGAGGGGGCCGGTCACCCCTCCACTTT. Amino acids: CASSLALRGGRSPLHF.

This chain connects TRBV29-1 to TRBJ1-1; D is undetermined. CDR1 and CDR2 (germline): SQVTM, ANQGSEA. The CDR3 is 13 amino acids. V was shortened by 7 bases and J by 1 base, with 13 bases between the two germline ends. The CDR3 loop is CSAGVGQNTEAFF. DNA of the CDR3: TGCAGCGCCGGCGTGGGTCAGAACACTGAAGCTTTCTTT.

This clonotype was seen ten or more times. The rearrangement links TRBV5-6 to TRBJ1-6; D not resolved. Germline CDR1 SGHDT, CDR2 YYEEEE. Trimming shortened V by 5 bases and J by 6 bases, and 15 bases separated the two germline ends. The CDR3 consists of 15 residues. The CDR3 loop is CASRRRSSGNSPLHF. In DNA form, the CDR3 reads TGTGCCAGCAGACGAAGAAGCAGTGGTAATTCACCCCTCCACTTT.

This clonotype was seen repeatedly, ten times or more. The chain recombines TRBV14 with TRBJ1-1; D not resolved. V dropped 0 bases and J dropped 7 bases, with 15 bases sitting between them. Germline-derived CDR1 and CDR2 are SGHDN and FVKESK. The CDR3 has 15 amino acids. The CDR3 sequence is CASSQDNSGSVEAFF. The DNA of the CDR3 is TGTGCCAGCAGCCAAGATAATTCTGGGTCCGTTGAAGCTTTCTTT.

This clonotype occurred many times. The chain has TRBV29-1 and TRBJ2-7; possible D gene TRBD1, 6 bases. Trimming pared 3 bases from V and 5 bases from J, leaving 11 bases between. The germline V gene encodes CDR1 SQVTM and CDR2 ANQGSEA. This CDR3 spans 12 amino acids. For the CDR3, the DNA is TGCAGCGTTGAGGGCAGGGGCCACGAGCAGTACTTC. Residues: CSVEGRGHEQYF.

CDR3 protein: CSVEDGGSYNEQFF. The CDR3 DNA follows: TGCAGCGTTGAAGATGGGGGCTCCTACAATGAGCAGTTCTTC. The rearrangement joins TRBV29-1 to TRBJ2-1; D is possibly TRBD1 or TRBD2 (5 bases each). This CDR3 has 14 amino acids. The germline V and J ends were trimmed by 0 bases and 0 bases, with 6 bases remaining between them. Germline assignment: CDR1 SQVTM and CDR2 ANQGSEA.

CDR3 DNA sequence: TGTGCCAGCAGCTCCCGGGATGAGAGTTGGGGGACCCAGTACTTC. Translated: CASSSRDESWGTQYF. The chain couples TRBV9 to TRBJ2-5, with D tentatively TRBD2 (5 bases). The V gene's germline CDR1 is SGDLS and CDR2 YYNGEE. Trimming took 4 bases from V and 7 from J, leaving 20 bases between them. The CDR3 extends over 15 amino acids. Full variable domain (outside the CDR3, taken from reference TRBV9 and TRBJ2-5): DSGVTQTPKHLITATGQRVTLRCSPRSGDLSVYWYQQSLDQGLQFLIQYYNGEERAKGNILERFSAQQFPDLHSELNLSSLELGDSALYFCASSSRDESWGTQYFGPGTRLLVL.

This clonotype was observed many times. This chain joins TRBV7-9 and TRBJ1-1; 8 nucleotides match TRBD1. The V gene's germline CDR1 is SEHNR and CDR2 FQNEAQ (reference sequence). Losses at the gene ends were 1 base for V and 5 bases for J; bases not matched to a gene: 12. This CDR3 comprises 17 residues. CDR3 residues: CASSLGGAGGKLTEAFF. CDR3 in DNA: TGTGCCAGCAGCTTAGGGGGGGCAGGGGGCAAGTTAACTGAAGCTTTCTTT.

At least ten counts were recorded for this clonotype. The V call is TRBV7-2, the J call TRBJ1-6; D gene uncertain. Germline CDR1 is SGHTA and CDR2 is FQGNSA. The CDR3 contains 16 residues. Trimming took off 5 bases at V and 6 bases at J, with 17 bases between the two ends. The CDR3 DNA is TGTGCCAGCAGCCCAGTAGGGCTTCGGGGTAATTCACCCCTCCACTTT. It is translated as CASSPVGLRGNSPLHF. Complete variable domain (other parts from reference TRBV7-2 and TRBJ1-6): GAGVSQSPSNKVTEKGKDVELRCDPISGHTALYWYRQSLGQGLEFLIYFQGNSAPDKSGLPSDRFSAERTGGSVSTLTIQRTQQEDSAVYLCASSPVGLRGNSPLHFGNGTRLTVT.

This clonotype has a handful of counts. V gene TRBV30 combines with J gene TRBJ2-7; maybe TRBD2 (6 bases). The CDR3 runs 14 residues. The ends were cut back, 3 bases at V and 10 bases at J, with 22 bases in the middle. The germline V gene has CDR1 GTSNPN and CDR2 SVGIG (reference sequence). The CDR3: CAWRRDGEVGEQYF. CDR3 nucleotides: TGTGCCTGGAGGCGGGACGGAGAGGTCGGCGAACAGTACTTC.

This clonotype has at least ten counts. The CDR3 loop is CATSDPRVSGGAIQETQYF. The CDR3, as DNA: TGTGCCACCAGTGACCCAAGGGTGTCCGGGGGGGCGATACAAGAGACCCAGTACTTC. The V gene is TRBV24-1, the J gene TRBJ2-5; 8 bases agree with TRBD2. The CDR3 contains 19 residues. The J segment lost 2 bases and the V segment lost 4 bases, leaving 17 bases of the junction unmatched. The V gene's germline CDR1 is KGHDR and CDR2 SFDVKD.